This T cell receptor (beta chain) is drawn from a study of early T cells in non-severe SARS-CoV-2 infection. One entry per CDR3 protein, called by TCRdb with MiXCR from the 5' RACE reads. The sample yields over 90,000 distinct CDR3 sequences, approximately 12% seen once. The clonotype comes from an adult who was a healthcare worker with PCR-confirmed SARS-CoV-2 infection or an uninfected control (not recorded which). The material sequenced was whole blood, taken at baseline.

As DNA, the CDR3 is TGTGCCAGCAGCCTAGGCCAGGGACTCCCCTACGAGCAGTACTTC. Protein product: CASSLGQGLPYEQYF. This chain links TRBV11-1 with TRBJ2-7; a weak D match, TRBD2 (6 bases). V lost 5 bases and J 2 bases, leaving 16 bases between the germline ends. CDR3 length: 15 amino acids. The germline CDR1 and CDR2 sequences are SGHAT and FQDESV (reference sequence).